The rows below give T cell receptor beta chains drawn from one sample of a study of blood T cell repertoires in COVID-19. The protocol was immunoSEQ multiplex PCR, while the TCRdb copy is restricted to in-frame clones and leaves out a portion. The sample shows under 150,000 clones, 65% to 90% of them seen only once. Material: peripheral blood. The source of these receptors is a woman aged 55-75 years with active or convalescent COVID-19. The CDR3 runs from the conserved cysteine through the conserved F or W. D genes are given only for firm matches. A row's size may be missing; if present it is once, few, many or a size class.

- TRBJ1-3 - TRBV13 15 TGTGCCAGCAGCTTGGGCCAGAATGCTGGAAACATCATATATTTT CASSLGQNAGNIIYF
once TRBJ1-1 - TRBV6-1 16 TGTGCCAGCAGTGATCGGGGTCGGATTCTCCGGGCTGAAGCTTTCTTT CASSDRGRILRAEAFF
- TRBJ1-1 TRBD1 TRBV11-2 15 TGTGCCAGCAGCATACTGGGACAGGTGAACACTGAAGCTTTCTTT CASSILGQVNTEAFF
- TRBJ1-2 TRBD1 TRBV7-6 15 TGTGCCAGCAGCCCAAGGGGGCCCTCTAACTATGGCTACACCTTC CASSPRGPSNYGYTF
- TRBJ2-2 TRBD1 TRBV19 15 TGTGCCACCCGACAGGGACCGCTGGGGACCGGGGAGCTGTTTTTT CATRQGPLGTGELFF
- TRBJ2-1 - TRBV28 13 TGTGCCAGCAGTCGGACTCTTTACAATGAGCAGTTCTTC CASSRTLYNEQFF
- TRBJ1-1 - TRBV27 17 TGTGCCAGCAGGGTAGGAGGCACCTTACGCATGAACACTGAAGCTTTCTTT CASRVGGTLRMNTEAFF
- TRBJ1-1 - TRBV6-5 14 TGTGCCAGCAGTTTCCAACAGGGGAACACTGAAGCTTTCTTT CASSFQQGNTEAFF
once TRBJ2-3 TRBD2 TRBV5-1 15 TGCGCCAGCAGCTCACAAGCGGGGGCAGCAGATACGCAGTATTTT CASSSQAGAADTQYF
- TRBJ1-1 - TRBV2 14 TGTGCCAGCAGGGTGGATCAGGGGAACACTGAAGCTTTCTTT CASRVDQGNTEAFF
- TRBJ1-5 - TRBV7-2 17 TGTGCCAGCAGCTCGTACGGGGCCGGAGGGAACAATCAGCCCCAGCATTTT CASSSYGAGGNNQPQHF
- TRBJ2-1 - TRBV30 16 TGTGCCTGGAGAAACTACGGCCAGAGCTCCTACAATGAGCAGTTCTTC CAWRNYGQSSYNEQFF
once TRBJ1-3 - TRBV9 15 TGTGCCAGCAGCGTAACAGGATCTATAGGAAACACCATATATTTT CASSVTGSIGNTIYF
- TRBJ2-5 TRBD2 TRBV6-5 16 TGTGCCAGCAGTTACTCCCTAGCGGGGGGGCGAGAGACCCAGTACTTC CASSYSLAGGRETQYF
- TRBJ2-1 TRBD1 TRBV9 15 TGTGCCAGCAGTCTCCTAGGGGCAGGGGGCGATGAGCAGTTCTTC CASSLLGAGGDEQFF
- TRBJ2-1 TRBD2 TRBV5-1 15 TGCGCCAGCAGCTTAGCGGGAGGGGGATACAATGAGCAGTTCTTC CASSLAGGGYNEQFF
- TRBJ1-6 - TRBV19 13 TGTGCCAGTAGAGATTTAGGGGATTCACCCCTCCACTTT CASRDLGDSPLHF
- TRBJ2-5 TRBD2 TRBV7-9 16 TGTGCCAGCAGCCCAGCCGGGACTAGCGGGGGAGAGACCCAGTACTTC CASSPAGTSGGETQYF
- TRBJ2-7 TRBD1 TRBV19 15 TGTGCCAGTAGTGTTGCCGGGACAGGGGGCAGTCAGCAGTACTTC CASSVAGTGGSQQYF
few TRBJ1-4 - TRBV24-1 12 TGTGCCACAGGGGATGCTAATGAAAAACTGTTTTTT CATGDANEKLFF
- TRBJ2-3 TRBD1 TRBV7-2 15 TGTGCCAGCAGTTCGAGACAGGGGGGCACAGATACGCAGTATTTT CASSSRQGGTDTQYF
- TRBJ1-2 - TRBV7-2 15 TGTGCCAGCAGCCCAAAAGCAGGGCACGGCTATGGCTACACCTTC CASSPKAGHGYGYTF
once TRBJ1-2 - TRBV29-1 11 TGCAGCGTTGGGGACACACGAGGCTACACCTTC CSVGDTRGYTF
- TRBJ1-4 TRBD1 TRBV27 16 TGTGCCAGCAGCCGTACAGGGGGAGGTTGGGTAGAAAAACTGTTTTTT CASSRTGGGWVEKLFF
- TRBJ1-2 - TRBV28 12 TGTGCCAGCCACCAGGCATTAGAGGGCTACACCTTC CASHQALEGYTF
- TRBJ1-4 - TRBV6-5 15 TGTGCCAGCAGGCCCGAACAGGGCATCAATGAAAAACTGTTTTTT CASRPEQGINEKLFF
- TRBJ2-7 - TRBV18 14 TGTGCCAGCTCACCGACCAGCGGAGCCTACGAGCAGTACTTC CASSPTSGAYEQYF
- TRBJ2-1 - TRBV6-2/TRBV6-3 16 TGTGCCAGCAGCCCAGAGAGGGTATTTAGGGTCAATGAGCAGTTCTTC CASSPERVFRVNEQFF
- TRBJ2-3 TRBD2 TRBV6-2/TRBV6-3 17 TGTGCCAGCAGTTACTCGGGACTAGCGGGAGTAGGAGATACGCAGTATTTT CASSYSGLAGVGDTQYF
- TRBJ2-1 - TRBV30 13 TGTGCCTGGAGTGTTGGGCTCGTTAATGAGCAGTTCTTC CAWSVGLVNEQFF
- TRBJ2-5 - TRBV6-6 13 TGTGCCAGCAGTTACTACGGGGAGGAGACCCAGTACTTC CASSYYGEETQYF
few TRBJ2-1 - TRBV7-9 13 TGTGCCAGCAGCTTAGAGCCCCACAATGAGCAGTTCTTC CASSLEPHNEQFF
- TRBJ2-7 - TRBV3-1/TRBV3-2 12 TGTGCCAGCAGCCAACAGGGTTACAAGCAGTACTTC CASSQQGYKQYF
- TRBJ2-7 - TRBV28 14 TGTGCCAGCAGCTTGTGGAGTGGTAACTACGAGCAGTACTTC CASSLWSGNYEQYF
- TRBJ2-3 - TRBV19 16 TGTGCCAGTAGTATCCGAGGCGGTACTAGCACAGATACGCAGTATTTT CASSIRGGTSTDTQYF
- TRBJ1-6 - TRBV28 16 TGTGCCAGCACCTCCGGGGGGGGTTTTTCTCCTTCACCCCTCCACTTT CASTSGGGFSPSPLHF
- TRBJ2-2 TRBD1 TRBV6-5 15 TGTGCCAGCAGCCGAGGGACAGGGAACACCGGGGAGCTGTTTTTT CASSRGTGNTGELFF
few TRBJ1-1 - TRBV7-2 14 TGTGCCAGCAGCGAATCCGGACATCGGACTGAAGCTTTCTTT CASSESGHRTEAFF
- TRBJ1-3 - TRBV9 16 TGTGCCAGCAGCCCCCTGCCTGAGAGCTCTGGAAACACCATATATTTT CASSPLPESSGNTIYF
- TRBJ2-4 - TRBV30 14 TGTGCCTGGAGTACCGGGGGAGGCAAAAACATTCAGTACTTC CAWSTGGGKNIQYF
- TRBJ2-5 TRBD1 TRBV3-1/TRBV3-2 16 TGTGCCAGCAGCCCGGGCTGGGACAGGGGGCTGGAGACCCAGTACTTC CASSPGWDRGLETQYF
- TRBJ1-1 - TRBV6-6 13 TGTGCCAGCAGACACGGACAGCGGACTGAAGCTTTCTTT CASRHGQRTEAFF
- TRBJ1-4 TRBD1 TRBV5-1 14 TGCGCCAGCAGCTTGGAAGGGGGCCGTGAAAAACTGTTTTTT CASSLEGGREKLFF
- TRBJ1-1 - TRBV5-1 15 TGCGCCAGCAGCTCCTTGGGGACACAGAACACTGAAGCTTTCTTT CASSSLGTQNTEAFF
- TRBJ1-1 TRBD1 TRBV20-1 13 TGCAGTGCAAGTGGACAGGAGAACACTGAAGCTTTCTTT CSASGQENTEAFF
few TRBJ1-3 - TRBV28 11 TGTGCCTCCGAGAGGGGAAACACCATATATTTT CASERGNTIYF
- TRBJ2-7 TRBD1 TRBV29-1 13 TGCAGCGTTGGACAGGGACGCTCCTACGAGCAGTACTTC CSVGQGRSYEQYF
- TRBJ2-3 TRBD2 TRBV9 17 TGTGCCAGCAGCGTATTGGGCGGGGGGTCCAGCACAGATACGCAGTATTTT CASSVLGGGSSTDTQYF
- TRBJ1-1 - TRBV5-4 15 TGTGCCAGCAGCCCTAGGACAGTAAGTAACACTGAAGCTTTCTTT CASSPRTVSNTEAFF
- TRBJ2-5 - TRBV7-2 14 TGTGCCAGCAGCCGCGCGGGGGCTCAAGAGACCCAGTACTTC CASSRAGAQETQYF
- TRBJ2-2 - TRBV5-1 13 TGCGCCAGCAGCGCCGACAGTGCCGGGGAGCTGTTTTTT CASSADSAGELFF
- TRBJ2-5 - TRBV12-3/TRBV12-4 13 TGTGCCAGCAGTGGGGACATGCAAGAGACCCAGTACTTC CASSGDMQETQYF
- TRBJ2-5 TRBD1 TRBV10-3 17 TGTGCCATCAGTCAGAAGGAAGACAGGGGGGTCGGGAAGACCCAGTACTTC CAISQKEDRGVGKTQYF
- TRBJ1-1 - TRBV5-1 14 TGCGCCAGCAGCTTGTACTTCATGAACACTGAAGCTTTCTTT CASSLYFMNTEAFF
- TRBJ2-2 - TRBV19 14 TGTGCCAGTATAAGGGACAAGAACACCGGGGAGCTGTTTTTT CASIRDKNTGELFF